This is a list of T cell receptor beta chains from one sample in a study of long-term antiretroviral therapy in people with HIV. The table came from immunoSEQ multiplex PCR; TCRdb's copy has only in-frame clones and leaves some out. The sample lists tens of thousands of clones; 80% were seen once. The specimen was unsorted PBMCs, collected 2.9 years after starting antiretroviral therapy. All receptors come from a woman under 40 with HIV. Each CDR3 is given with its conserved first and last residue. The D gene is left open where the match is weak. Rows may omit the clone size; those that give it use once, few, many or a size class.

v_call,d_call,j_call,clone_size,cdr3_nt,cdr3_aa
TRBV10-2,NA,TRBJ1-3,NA,TGCGCCAGCAGTCCCAGCGGTTATGGAAACACCATATATTTT,CASSPSGYGNTIYF
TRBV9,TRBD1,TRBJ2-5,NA,TGTGCCAGCAGCGTTAACAGGGGACAAGAGACCCAGTACTTC,CASSVNRGQETQYF
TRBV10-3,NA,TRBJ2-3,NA,TGTGCCATCAGTGAGTCCGAACTTGATACGCAGTATTTT,CAISESELDTQYF
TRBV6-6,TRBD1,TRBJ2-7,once,TGTGCCAGCAGTTACCCCGGGCGCGCGACAGGGTACGAGCAGTACTTC,CASSYPGRATGYEQYF
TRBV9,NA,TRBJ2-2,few,TGTGCCAGCAGCGTGGGAGGGGAGCTGTTTTTT,CASSVGGELFF
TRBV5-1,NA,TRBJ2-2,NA,TGCGCCAGCAGCTTTTATGGAGGGCAGGGGATCGGGGAGCTGTTTTTT,CASSFYGGQGIGELFF
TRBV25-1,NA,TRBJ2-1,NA,TGTGCCAGCACCTTATACAATGAGCAGTTCTTC,CASTLYNEQFF
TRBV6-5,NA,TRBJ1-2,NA,TGTGCCAGCAGTAACCCCATTGACTATGGCTACACCTTC,CASSNPIDYGYTF
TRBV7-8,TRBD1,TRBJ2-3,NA,TGTGCCAGCAGCTTAGAGGGGGCCCGCACAGATACGCAGTATTTT,CASSLEGARTDTQYF
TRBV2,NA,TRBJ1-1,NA,TGTGCCAGCAGTGGACAGAGCATGAACACTGAAGCTTTCTTT,CASSGQSMNTEAFF
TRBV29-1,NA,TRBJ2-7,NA,TGCAGCGTTGAAAACAGGGATCACGAGCAGTACTTC,CSVENRDHEQYF
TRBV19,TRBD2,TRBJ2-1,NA,TGTGCCAGTAGGGGGGGAACTAGCGAGGAACAGTTCTTC,CASRGGTSEEQFF
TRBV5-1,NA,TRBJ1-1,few,TGCGCCAGCAGCTTGACGGGAGTGAACACTGAAGCTTTCTTT,CASSLTGVNTEAFF
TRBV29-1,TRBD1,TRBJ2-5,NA,TGCAGCGTTGAAGTAACAGGGGAAGGCGAGACCCAGTACTTC,CSVEVTGEGETQYF
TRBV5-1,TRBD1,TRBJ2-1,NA,TGCGCCAGCAGCGTAACCGGGACAGGAAACAATGAGCAGTTCTTC,CASSVTGTGNNEQFF
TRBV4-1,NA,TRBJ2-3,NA,TGCGCCAGCAGCCAAGGATTTCCGGGACACGATTTGAGCACAGATACGCAGTATTTT,CASSQGFPGHDLSTDTQYF
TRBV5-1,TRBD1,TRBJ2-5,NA,TGCGCCAGCAGCAACTCCTGGCAGGGGGCCCAAGAGACCCAGTACTTC,CASSNSWQGAQETQYF
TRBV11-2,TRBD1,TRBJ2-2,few,TGTGCCAGCAGTTTTACAGGGGGTCTCGGGGAGCTGTTTTTT,CASSFTGGLGELFF
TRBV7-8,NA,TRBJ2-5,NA,TGTGCCAGCAGCTTAGCGCTGGGGGGTCAAGAGACCCAGTACTTC,CASSLALGGQETQYF
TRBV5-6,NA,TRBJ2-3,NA,TGTGCCAGCAGCTTGGCAGCCGGCAAATACACAGATACGCAGTATTTT,CASSLAAGKYTDTQYF
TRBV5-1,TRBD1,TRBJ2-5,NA,TGCGCCAGCAGCTCCGGACAGGGGGCGTTGGAGACCCAGTACTTC,CASSSGQGALETQYF
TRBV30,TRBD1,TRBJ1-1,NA,TGTGCCTGGAGTGGGAAGATGACAGGGACGAACACTGAAGCTTTCTTT,CAWSGKMTGTNTEAFF
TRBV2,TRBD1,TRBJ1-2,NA,TGTGCCAGCAGAGACTCCGGGACAGGGGGACGGGGCTACACCTTC,CASRDSGTGGRGYTF
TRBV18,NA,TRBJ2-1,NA,TGTGCCAGCTCACCACGCAGGGATGAGCAGTTCTTC,CASSPRRDEQFF
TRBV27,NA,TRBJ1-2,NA,TGTGCCACCAGAGACAGTTCTAACTATGGCTACACCTTC,CATRDSSNYGYTF
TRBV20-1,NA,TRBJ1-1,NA,TGCAGTGTGAGGGGGGGGACTGAAGCTTTCTTT,CSVRGGTEAFF
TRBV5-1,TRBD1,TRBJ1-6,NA,TGCGCCAGCAGCCCGGACAGGGAGGGTTCACCCCTCCACTTT,CASSPDREGSPLHF
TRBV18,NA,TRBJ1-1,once,TGTGCCAGCTCACCCACGGGAGGAGGGACTGAAGCTTTCTTT,CASSPTGGGTEAFF
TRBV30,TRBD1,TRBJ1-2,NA,TGTGCCTCCGAGGGACAGATTAACTATGGCTACACCTTC,CASEGQINYGYTF
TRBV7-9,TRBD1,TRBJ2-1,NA,TGTGCCAGCAGCCGACAGGGGAATTCCTACAATGAGCAGTTCTTC,CASSRQGNSYNEQFF
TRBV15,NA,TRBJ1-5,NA,TGTGCCACCAGCAGAGATAAGGGGTACAATCAGCCCCAGCATTTT,CATSRDKGYNQPQHF
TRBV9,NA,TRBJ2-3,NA,TGTGCCAGCAGCGTAGATTGGACAGACACAGATACGCAGTATTTT,CASSVDWTDTDTQYF